The rows below give T cell receptor beta chains drawn from one sample of a study of shared clonotypes between healthy human individuals. Libraries were prepared by immunoSEQ multiplex PCR; TCRdb keeps only in-frame clonotypes and omits some of them. The sample carries 550,000 to 700,000 clones, 55% to 85% recorded once. The source material was memory CD4+ T cells sorted from blood. The origin of the receptors is a woman aged 30 to 39 in good health. CDR3s include the opening cysteine and the closing phenylalanine or tryptophan. Fields, in order: D gene, J gene, clone size, V gene, CDR3 length, CDR3 protein, CDR3 DNA. A D gene is named only where the DNA matches it firmly. For some rows the clone size is stated as once, few or many, or as a class when expanded; others skip it.

D gene: TRBD1; J gene: TRBJ1-4; clone size: .; V gene: TRBV30; CDR3 length: 17; CDR3 protein: CAWSEGQGSGANEKLFF; CDR3 DNA: TGTGCCTGGAGTGAGGGACAGGGATCGGGGGCTAATGAAAAACTGTTTTTT
D gene: .; J gene: TRBJ2-2; clone size: .; V gene: TRBV27; CDR3 length: 13; CDR3 protein: CASSFGRAGELFF; CDR3 DNA: TGTGCCAGCAGTTTCGGACGGGCCGGGGAGCTGTTTTTT
D gene: TRBD1; J gene: TRBJ1-2; clone size: .; V gene: TRBV2; CDR3 length: 15; CDR3 protein: CASGSQLGQGSGYTF; CDR3 DNA: TGTGCCAGCGGGTCTCAGTTAGGACAGGGGTCCGGCTACACCTTC
D gene: TRBD1; J gene: TRBJ1-2; clone size: .; V gene: TRBV28; CDR3 length: 15; CDR3 protein: CASSLQGQVGRGYTF; CDR3 DNA: TGTGCCAGCAGTCTACAGGGACAGGTGGGCAGAGGCTACACCTTC
D gene: TRBD2; J gene: TRBJ2-7; clone size: .; V gene: TRBV6-5; CDR3 length: 14; CDR3 protein: CASSMGLAVYEQYF; CDR3 DNA: TGTGCCAGCAGCATGGGACTAGCGGTGTACGAGCAGTACTTC
D gene: .; J gene: TRBJ1-2; clone size: .; V gene: TRBV27; CDR3 length: 17; CDR3 protein: CASSSPGGDRAKRGYTF; CDR3 DNA: TGTGCCAGCAGTTCCCCCGGAGGGGACCGAGCTAAACGGGGCTACACCTTC
D gene: .; J gene: TRBJ2-4; clone size: few; V gene: TRBV28; CDR3 length: 16; CDR3 protein: CASTKGLILAKNIQYF; CDR3 DNA: TGTGCCAGCACCAAGGGACTGATCCTAGCCAAAAACATTCAGTACTTC
D gene: .; J gene: TRBJ1-1; clone size: .; V gene: TRBV4-1; CDR3 length: 17; CDR3 protein: CASSQVALGSRTTEAFF; CDR3 DNA: TGCGCCAGCAGCCAAGTAGCATTAGGGTCTAGGACCACTGAAGCTTTCTTT
D gene: TRBD1; J gene: TRBJ2-7; clone size: once; V gene: TRBV4-1; CDR3 length: 14; CDR3 protein: CASSQGQGVNEQYF; CDR3 DNA: TGCGCCAGCAGCCAGGGACAGGGGGTAAACGAGCAGTACTTC
D gene: .; J gene: TRBJ2-3; clone size: few; V gene: TRBV29-1; CDR3 length: 12; CDR3 protein: CSMVSGTDTQYF; CDR3 DNA: TGCAGCATGGTATCAGGGACAGATACGCAGTATTTT
D gene: TRBD2; J gene: TRBJ2-3; clone size: .; V gene: TRBV7-3; CDR3 length: 16; CDR3 protein: CASSIGLAGGTDTQYF; CDR3 DNA: TGTGCCAGCAGCATCGGACTAGCGGGAGGGACAGATACGCAGTATTTT
D gene: .; J gene: TRBJ2-3; clone size: .; V gene: TRBV19; CDR3 length: 13; CDR3 protein: CASRRGPTDTQYF; CDR3 DNA: TGTGCCAGCCGGCGGGGGCCTACAGATACGCAGTATTTT
D gene: TRBD2; J gene: TRBJ2-7; clone size: .; V gene: TRBV6-5; CDR3 length: 15; CDR3 protein: CASSPPGTSKYEQYF; CDR3 DNA: TGTGCCAGCAGTCCCCCCGGGACTAGCAAGTACGAGCAGTACTTC
D gene: TRBD2; J gene: TRBJ2-1; clone size: .; V gene: TRBV11-3; CDR3 length: 15; CDR3 protein: CASSLGTSGGNEQFF; CDR3 DNA: TGTGCCAGCAGCTTAGGGACTAGCGGGGGCAATGAGCAGTTCTTC
D gene: .; J gene: TRBJ1-6; clone size: .; V gene: TRBV5-6; CDR3 length: 14; CDR3 protein: CASGRFSYNSPLHF; CDR3 DNA: TGTGCCAGCGGACGGTTCTCCTATAATTCACCCCTCCACTTT
D gene: .; J gene: TRBJ1-2; clone size: .; V gene: TRBV4-1; CDR3 length: 16; CDR3 protein: CASSQEGAQDHYGYTF; CDR3 DNA: TGCGCCAGCAGCCAAGAAGGGGCACAGGACCACTATGGCTACACCTTC
D gene: .; J gene: TRBJ2-3; clone size: .; V gene: TRBV6-1; CDR3 length: 14; CDR3 protein: CASTSSDFTDTQYF; CDR3 DNA: TGTGCCAGCACATCTAGCGATTTCACAGATACGCAGTATTTT
D gene: TRBD2; J gene: TRBJ2-7; clone size: .; V gene: TRBV7-2; CDR3 length: 18; CDR3 protein: CASSLRGGRLAGVYEQYF; CDR3 DNA: TGTGCCAGCAGCTTACGAGGCGGGAGACTAGCGGGAGTCTACGAGCAGTACTTC
D gene: TRBD1; J gene: TRBJ2-1; clone size: .; V gene: TRBV19; CDR3 length: 15; CDR3 protein: CASRDRGLSYNEQFF; CDR3 DNA: TGTGCCAGTAGGGACAGGGGGCTTTCCTACAATGAGCAGTTCTTC
D gene: .; J gene: TRBJ2-3; clone size: .; V gene: TRBV29-1; CDR3 length: 11; CDR3 protein: CSEASTDTQYF; CDR3 DNA: TGCAGCGAAGCTAGCACAGATACGCAGTATTTT
D gene: TRBD2; J gene: TRBJ2-7; clone size: .; V gene: TRBV11-2; CDR3 length: 15; CDR3 protein: CASSLREGRANEQYF; CDR3 DNA: TGTGCCAGCAGCTTGCGGGAGGGCCGAGCCAACGAGCAGTACTTC
D gene: .; J gene: TRBJ2-2; clone size: .; V gene: TRBV5-8; CDR3 length: 14; CDR3 protein: CASSLSGNTGELFF; CDR3 DNA: TGTGCCAGCAGCTTGAGCGGGAACACCGGGGAGCTGTTTTTT
D gene: TRBD1; J gene: TRBJ1-5; clone size: .; V gene: TRBV6-6; CDR3 length: 15; CDR3 protein: CASSFWTGQGQPQHF; CDR3 DNA: TGTGCCAGCAGCTTTTGGACAGGGCAGGGACAGCCCCAGCATTTT
D gene: .; J gene: TRBJ2-1; clone size: .; V gene: TRBV20-1; CDR3 length: 11; CDR3 protein: CSAYGGNEQFF; CDR3 DNA: TGCAGTGCCTACGGGGGAAATGAGCAGTTCTTC
D gene: .; J gene: TRBJ2-2; clone size: .; V gene: TRBV2; CDR3 length: 14; CDR3 protein: CASIPGEVTGELFF; CDR3 DNA: TGTGCCAGCATCCCGGGAGAGGTCACCGGGGAGCTGTTTTTT
D gene: .; J gene: TRBJ2-7; clone size: .; V gene: TRBV5-1; CDR3 length: 13; CDR3 protein: CASSRDRFYEQYF; CDR3 DNA: TGCGCCAGCAGCAGAGACAGGTTCTACGAGCAGTACTTC
D gene: .; J gene: TRBJ1-1; clone size: .; V gene: TRBV19; CDR3 length: 15; CDR3 protein: CASSIGQAPNTEAFF; CDR3 DNA: TGTGCCAGTAGTATAGGACAGGCGCCGAACACTGAAGCTTTCTTT
D gene: TRBD1; J gene: TRBJ1-4; clone size: .; V gene: TRBV4-1; CDR3 length: 13; CDR3 protein: CASGVLDREKLFF; CDR3 DNA: TGCGCCAGCGGGGTACTCGACAGGGAGAAACTGTTTTTT
D gene: TRBD2; J gene: TRBJ2-5; clone size: few; V gene: TRBV28; CDR3 length: 15; CDR3 protein: CASSLGLAPKETQYF; CDR3 DNA: TGTGCCAGCAGTTTAGGACTAGCCCCGAAGGAGACCCAGTACTTC
D gene: .; J gene: TRBJ1-5; clone size: .; V gene: TRBV2; CDR3 length: 12; CDR3 protein: CASMGFNQPQHF; CDR3 DNA: TGTGCCAGCATGGGTTTCAATCAGCCCCAGCATTTT
D gene: TRBD2; J gene: TRBJ2-1; clone size: .; V gene: TRBV2; CDR3 length: 19; CDR3 protein: CASSRKVALNTGGYNEQFF; CDR3 DNA: TGTGCCAGCAGCAGAAAAGTCGCTCTGAACACGGGAGGCTACAATGAGCAGTTCTTC
D gene: .; J gene: TRBJ2-5; clone size: once; V gene: TRBV11-2; CDR3 length: 16; CDR3 protein: CASRNPWRGIKETQYF; CDR3 DNA: TGTGCCAGCAGGAACCCGTGGAGGGGGATAAAAGAGACCCAGTACTTC
D gene: TRBD2; J gene: TRBJ2-2; clone size: .; V gene: TRBV15; CDR3 length: 14; CDR3 protein: CATSTTSRTGELFF; CDR3 DNA: TGTGCCACCAGCACGACTAGCCGTACCGGGGAGCTGTTTTTT
D gene: .; J gene: TRBJ1-2; clone size: .; V gene: TRBV6-5; CDR3 length: 14; CDR3 protein: CASRQENSNYGYTF; CDR3 DNA: TGTGCCAGCAGGCAGGAAAACTCTAACTATGGCTACACCTTC
D gene: .; J gene: TRBJ2-5; clone size: .; V gene: TRBV5-1; CDR3 length: 13; CDR3 protein: CASSLTGLETQYF; CDR3 DNA: TGCGCCAGCAGCTTGACAGGGTTAGAGACCCAGTACTTC
D gene: .; J gene: TRBJ2-3; clone size: .; V gene: TRBV25-1; CDR3 length: 15; CDR3 protein: CASSVNGISTDTQYF; CDR3 DNA: TGTGCCAGCAGTGTAAACGGTATTAGCACAGATACGCAGTATTTT
D gene: .; J gene: TRBJ1-2; clone size: .; V gene: TRBV2; CDR3 length: 14; CDR3 protein: CASSTRRGGYGYTF; CDR3 DNA: TGTGCCAGCAGTACCCGGAGAGGGGGTTATGGCTACACCTTC
D gene: TRBD2; J gene: TRBJ2-1; clone size: .; V gene: TRBV5-3; CDR3 length: 19; CDR3 protein: CARSLTSGSVISSYNEQFF; CDR3 DNA: TGTGCCAGAAGCCTGACTAGCGGGAGCGTTATTAGCTCCTACAATGAGCAGTTCTTC
D gene: .; J gene: TRBJ1-4; clone size: .; V gene: TRBV18; CDR3 length: 16; CDR3 protein: CASSRRPETRDEKLFF; CDR3 DNA: TGTGCCAGCTCCCGCCGACCGGAGACCAGGGATGAAAAACTGTTTTTT
D gene: .; J gene: TRBJ1-2; clone size: .; V gene: TRBV15; CDR3 length: 16; CDR3 protein: CATSRDSGGWSEGYTF; CDR3 DNA: TGTGCCACCAGCAGAGATTCGGGTGGGTGGTCGGAAGGCTACACCTTC
D gene: .; J gene: TRBJ2-1; clone size: once; V gene: TRBV5-1; CDR3 length: 14; CDR3 protein: CASSISSSYNEQFF; CDR3 DNA: TGCGCCAGCTCCATTTCCAGCTCCTACAATGAGCAGTTCTTC
D gene: TRBD2; J gene: TRBJ2-5; clone size: .; V gene: TRBV19; CDR3 length: 12; CDR3 protein: CATGGIQETQYF; CDR3 DNA: TGTGCCACCGGGGGGATCCAAGAGACCCAGTACTTC
D gene: .; J gene: TRBJ2-5; clone size: few; V gene: TRBV7-9; CDR3 length: 16; CDR3 protein: CASSQSQGRGEETQYF; CDR3 DNA: TGTGCCAGCAGCCAATCCCAGGGGCGCGGAGAAGAGACCCAGTACTTC
D gene: .; J gene: TRBJ2-2; clone size: .; V gene: TRBV7-3; CDR3 length: 16; CDR3 protein: CASSSQASPGAGELFF; CDR3 DNA: TGTGCCAGCAGCTCGCAAGCGTCTCCGGGGGCCGGGGAGCTGTTTTTT
D gene: .; J gene: TRBJ2-4; clone size: .; V gene: TRBV2; CDR3 length: 18; CDR3 protein: CASSDRAASGLAKNIQYF; CDR3 DNA: TGTGCCAGCAGTGACAGGGCCGCGAGCGGTTTAGCCAAAAACATTCAGTACTTC
D gene: .; J gene: TRBJ1-2; clone size: .; V gene: TRBV4-1; CDR3 length: 15; CDR3 protein: CASSQRRREPYGYTF; CDR3 DNA: TGCGCCAGCAGCCAAAGAAGGAGGGAGCCCTATGGCTACACCTTC
D gene: .; J gene: TRBJ1-3; clone size: once; V gene: TRBV11-2; CDR3 length: 16; CDR3 protein: CASSLGRSHSGNTIYF; CDR3 DNA: TGTGCCAGCAGCTTAGGGCGGAGCCACTCTGGAAACACCATATATTTT
D gene: TRBD2; J gene: TRBJ2-5; clone size: once; V gene: TRBV7-2; CDR3 length: 16; CDR3 protein: CASSKGALAGVETQYF; CDR3 DNA: TGTGCCAGCAGCAAAGGGGCCTTAGCGGGGGTAGAGACCCAGTACTTC
D gene: .; J gene: TRBJ2-3; clone size: .; V gene: TRBV5-4; CDR3 length: 15; CDR3 protein: CASSLAAASTDTQYF; CDR3 DNA: TGTGCCAGCAGCTTAGCAGCGGCTAGCACAGATACGCAGTATTTT
D gene: .; J gene: TRBJ2-3; clone size: few; V gene: TRBV5-1; CDR3 length: 16; CDR3 protein: CASSLVTGPSTDTQYF; CDR3 DNA: TGCGCCAGCAGCTTGGTAACGGGCCCTAGCACAGATACGCAGTATTTT
D gene: TRBD1; J gene: TRBJ2-1; clone size: .; V gene: TRBV5-6; CDR3 length: 19; CDR3 protein: CASSLVVGQGVGTYNEQFF; CDR3 DNA: TGTGCCAGCAGCTTGGTAGTGGGACAGGGTGTGGGGACCTACAATGAGCAGTTCTTC
D gene: TRBD2; J gene: TRBJ2-3; clone size: once; V gene: TRBV5-4; CDR3 length: 16; CDR3 protein: CASSISGRAVADTQYF; CDR3 DNA: TGTGCCAGCAGCATTAGCGGGAGGGCCGTCGCAGATACGCAGTATTTT
D gene: TRBD2; J gene: TRBJ2-3; clone size: .; V gene: TRBV5-1; CDR3 length: 14; CDR3 protein: CASSVGGSTDTQYF; CDR3 DNA: TGCGCCAGCAGCGTGGGGGGGAGTACAGATACGCAGTATTTT